Listed below are T cell receptor beta chains from one sample, sequenced in a study of response to subunit inactivated influenza vaccine. TCRdb used MiXCR to reprocess the RT-PCR reads, holding one entry per CDR3 protein. The data hold about 570,000 distinct CDR3 sequences, with about 11% observed a single time. This sample also appeared in a second study, on T cells expressing NK-cell markers.

This specimen was PBMCs from blood, taken on the day of vaccination. All receptors come from a man aged 50-60 years who received an inactivated influenza vaccine. Each CDR3 is given with its conserved first and last residue. Fields, in order: J gene, clone size, V gene, D gene, CDR3 DNA, CDR3 protein. A D gene is named only where the DNA matches it firmly. The size of a clone is reported for some rows only, either as once, few or many, or as a class for expanded clones.

>TRBJ2-1|few|TRBV9|TRBD2
TGTGCCAGCAGCCCACAACTAGCGGGAGGGCCCAATGAGCAGTTCTTC
CASSPQLAGGPNEQFF
>TRBJ2-1|NA|TRBV20-1|NA
TGCAGTGCTAGAGGTGTAGCGGAGTTTAAGACCTACAATGAGCAGTTCTTC
CSARGVAEFKTYNEQFF
>TRBJ2-1|many|TRBV5-1|NA
TGCGCCAGCACCTTATCTACGGGACCCAATGAGCAGTTCTTC
CASTLSTGPNEQFF
>TRBJ2-2|NA|TRBV5-1|TRBD1
TGCGCCAGCCCCCCAGCAGACAGGGGCGGCACCGGGGAGCTGTTTTTT
CASPPADRGGTGELFF
>TRBJ2-3|many|TRBV7-7|TRBD1
TGTGCTAGCAGCTCCGGGACAGGGGGTGATACGCAGTATTTT
CASSSGTGGDTQYF
>TRBJ1-1|many|TRBV19|NA
TGTGCCAGTGCAGGGTCGGTTGGCACTGAAGCTTTCTTT
CASAGSVGTEAFF
>TRBJ2-5|NA|TRBV25-1|NA
TGTGCCAGCAGTGAAAGACAGCAGAGCGGGACCCAGTACTTC
CASSERQQSGTQYF
>TRBJ1-1|NA|TRBV7-9|NA
TGTGCCAGCAGCTTATGGGAGGACGACACTGAAGCTTTCTTT
CASSLWEDDTEAFF
>TRBJ1-4|NA|TRBV28|NA
TGTGCCAGCAGCTGGGGGGGGCCAAATGAAAAACTGTTTTTT
CASSWGGPNEKLFF
>TRBJ2-2|few|TRBV20-1|NA
TGCAGTGCTAGGGCGAGGCCCGGGGAGCTGTTTTTT
CSARARPGELFF
>TRBJ2-3|NA|TRBV11-3|NA
TGTGCCAGCAGCTTGGGAGGACAGGCAAACACAGATACGCAGTATTTT
CASSLGGQANTDTQYF
>TRBJ2-5|few|TRBV9|NA
TGTGCCAGCAGCGTAGCTATTACGAGTCGGACCCAGTACTTC
CASSVAITSRTQYF
>TRBJ2-1|NA|TRBV27|NA
TGTGCCAGCAGTAGGGCGGGGTACAATGAGCAGTTCTTC
CASSRAGYNEQFF
>TRBJ2-1|NA|TRBV7-2|TRBD2
TGTGCCAGCAGCTTAGAGGCGGGAGGGCCGGGTAATGAGCAGTTCTTC
CASSLEAGGPGNEQFF
>TRBJ2-1|few|TRBV12-3/TRBV12-4|NA
TGTGCCAGCAGTTTAGTAGGCCAGGGCTCCTACAATGAGCAGTTCTTC
CASSLVGQGSYNEQFF
>TRBJ2-7|NA|TRBV29-1|TRBD2
TGCAGCGTTGTGCTGCGGGAGATCGAGCAGTACTTC
CSVVLREIEQYF
>TRBJ1-2|few|TRBV21-1|NA
TGTGCCAGCAGCAAAAACCTCCCGGAGTCCTATGGCTACACCTTC
CASSKNLPESYGYTF
>TRBJ1-1|many|TRBV29-1|NA
TGCAGCGTTGAAGGTCAGCCCCAAGCTTTCTTT
CSVEGQPQAFF
>TRBJ2-1|NA|TRBV5-1|TRBD2
TGCGCCAGCAGCCCAGGTGGACTAGCTGGGGATGAGCAGTTCTTC
CASSPGGLAGDEQFF
>TRBJ2-7|many|TRBV5-1|NA
TGCGCCAGCAGCTTGGACAGTACCTCCTACGAGCAGTACTTC
CASSLDSTSYEQYF
>TRBJ1-6|few|TRBV29-1|NA
TGCAGCGTTGACCAAGGGGGTGGTGTCCTCCACTTT
CSVDQGGGVLHF
>TRBJ2-6|NA|TRBV4-3|TRBD2
TGCGCCAGCAGCCAAGATCCAGCGGGAGAGCGTGGGGCCAACGTCCTGACTTTC
CASSQDPAGERGANVLTF
>TRBJ2-2|few|TRBV9|NA
TGTGCCAGCAGCCCCCCCCCGGGGGAGGTCACCGGGGAGCTGTTTTTT
CASSPPPGEVTGELFF
>TRBJ1-1|NA|TRBV15|NA
TGTGCCACCAGCAGAACCGGGACCCGCCGGACTGAAGCTTTCTTT
CATSRTGTRRTEAFF
>TRBJ2-7|few|TRBV2|NA
TGTGCCAGCAGTGAACGCGGACAGCCGATCTACGAGCAGTACTTC
CASSERGQPIYEQYF
>TRBJ1-2|many|TRBV27|NA
TGTGCCAGCAGTATTTCCCCCGGGGCTAACTATGGCTACACCTTC
CASSISPGANYGYTF
>TRBJ2-5|few|TRBV28|TRBD2
TGTGCCACCGGTGGTTTGAGCGGGGGGGCCGGGGAGACCCAGTACTTC
CATGGLSGGAGETQYF
>TRBJ2-5|few|TRBV7-8|NA
TGTGCCAGCAGCTACCCCGGGCAGGGGCTTGATTGGACCCAGTACTTC
CASSYPGQGLDWTQYF
>TRBJ2-5|NA|TRBV6-5|NA
TGTGCCAGCAGTTACGGTCGGGGAAGAGGAGAGACCCAGTACTTC
CASSYGRGRGETQYF
>TRBJ2-4|NA|TRBV28|NA
TGTGCCAGCAGTTTAAGACCCGCAGGCTCAAAAAACATTCAGTACTTC
CASSLRPAGSKNIQYF
>TRBJ2-5|NA|TRBV15|TRBD2
TGTGCCACCAGCAGAGGCCGGGGACTAGCTGTATTGTACTTC
CATSRGRGLAVLYF
>TRBJ2-1|few|TRBV28|NA
TGTGCCAGTATAGCGAGCGCCCGCGGGAATGAGCAGTTCTTC
CASIASARGNEQFF
>TRBJ2-1|few|TRBV20-1|NA
TGCAGTGCTGGTTTAGCGGGACAGAATGAGCAGTTCTTC
CSAGLAGQNEQFF
>TRBJ1-1|NA|TRBV12-3/TRBV12-4|NA
TGTGCCAGCAGTTTTGGCGCAGGGCCCTACACTGAAGCTTTCTTT
CASSFGAGPYTEAFF
>TRBJ2-2|many|TRBV29-1|TRBD2
TGCAGCGTTGAAGATCGGGCTAGCGGGAACACCGGGGAGCTGTTTTTT
CSVEDRASGNTGELFF
>TRBJ1-5|few|TRBV6-1|TRBD1
TGTGCCAGCAGGGCCCCGGGACAGGGTCGTAATCAGCCCCAGCATTTT
CASRAPGQGRNQPQHF
>TRBJ2-3|few|TRBV7-3|NA
TGTGCCAGCAGCTTAACCGGAAAGGGACCTCCCACAGATACGCAGTATTTT
CASSLTGKGPPTDTQYF
>TRBJ2-3|many|TRBV15|TRBD2
TGTGCCACCAGCCGACCGGGACTAGTCGAGGATACGCAGTATTTT
CATSRPGLVEDTQYF
>TRBJ2-3|few|TRBV6-5|NA
TGTGCCAGCAGTTACTCGAGGACGGGGGTCATAGATACGCAGTATTTT
CASSYSRTGVIDTQYF
>TRBJ2-1|NA|TRBV6-5|TRBD1
TGTGCCAGCAGTTACTCGACAGGGGGTGGTTGGGATGAGCAGTTCTTC
CASSYSTGGGWDEQFF
>TRBJ2-1|few|TRBV27|NA
TGTGCCAGCATTCCAGCAGGGGGGAATGAGCAGTTCTTC
CASIPAGGNEQFF
>TRBJ2-2|NA|TRBV5-1|NA
TGCGCCAGCAGCTCTGGACCCGACAGGCTGCACACCGGGGAGCTGTTTTTT
CASSSGPDRLHTGELFF
>TRBJ1-1|many|TRBV5-1|TRBD1
TGCGCCAGCGGCCAGGACAGGAGGAACACTGAAGCTTTCTTT
CASGQDRRNTEAFF
>TRBJ2-3|many|TRBV5-1|TRBD1
TGCGCCAGCAGCTCCGGGACAGCGTCTTGGGATACGCAGTATTTT
CASSSGTASWDTQYF
>TRBJ2-6|few|TRBV5-5|TRBD1
TGTGCCAGCAGCTGGGGGGCAGGGGGCCTTCGGGCCAACGTCCTGACTTTC
CASSWGAGGLRANVLTF
>TRBJ1-4|few|TRBV7-2|TRBD1
TGTGCCAGCAGCTTAGGGGACAGGGTGACGACTAATGAAAAACTGTTTTTT
CASSLGDRVTTNEKLFF
>TRBJ2-1|NA|TRBV9|NA
TGTGCCAGCAGCCTAATCTTGGGGACACATCAGTTCTTC
CASSLILGTHQFF
>TRBJ2-7|few|TRBV7-2|TRBD1
TGTGCCAGCAGCTTAGCAGAGGGACAGGGTCGGAGCGAGCAGTACTTC
CASSLAEGQGRSEQYF
>TRBJ2-7|few|TRBV28|NA
TGTGCCAGCAGAGGTTTAGAGGAGCAGTACTTC
CASRGLEEQYF
>TRBJ2-3|few|TRBV25-1|TRBD2
TGTGCCAGCAGTGAGACGGGAGGTCGCCCTACGCAGTATTTT
CASSETGGRPTQYF
>TRBJ1-2|NA|TRBV10-3|NA
TGTGCCATCAGCCAACCGGCAGGGAACGGCTACACCTTC
CAISQPAGNGYTF
>TRBJ2-7|many|TRBV6-2/TRBV6-3|TRBD2
TGTGCCAGCAGCCCCATCCCTCCGGTAGCGGGAGCCCCCTACGAGCAGTACTTC
CASSPIPPVAGAPYEQYF